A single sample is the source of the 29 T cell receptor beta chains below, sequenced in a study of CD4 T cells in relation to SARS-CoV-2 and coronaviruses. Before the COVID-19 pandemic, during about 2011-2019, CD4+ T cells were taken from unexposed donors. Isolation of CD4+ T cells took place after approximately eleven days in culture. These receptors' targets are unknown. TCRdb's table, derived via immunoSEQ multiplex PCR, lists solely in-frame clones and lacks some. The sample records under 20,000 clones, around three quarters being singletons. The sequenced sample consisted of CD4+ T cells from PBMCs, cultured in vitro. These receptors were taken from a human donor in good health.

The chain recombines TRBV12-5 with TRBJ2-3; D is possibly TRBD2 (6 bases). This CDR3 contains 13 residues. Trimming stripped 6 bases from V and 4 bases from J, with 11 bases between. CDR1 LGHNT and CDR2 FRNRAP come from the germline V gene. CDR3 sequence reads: CASGPGVADTQYF. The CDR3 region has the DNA TGTGCTAGTGGACCGGGAGTCGCAGATACGCAGTATTTT.

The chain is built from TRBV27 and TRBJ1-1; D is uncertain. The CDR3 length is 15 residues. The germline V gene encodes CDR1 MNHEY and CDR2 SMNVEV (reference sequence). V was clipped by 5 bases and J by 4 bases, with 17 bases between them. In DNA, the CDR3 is TGTGCCAGCAGTCCATGGCCGGGAGGTCGCACTGAAGCTTTCTTT. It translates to CASSPWPGGRTEAFF.

The CDR3 loop is CASSQGDANYGYTF. CDR3 bases: TGTGCCAGCTCACAGGGAGATGCCAACTATGGCTACACCTTC. The chain links TRBV18 to TRBJ1-2; D uncertain. The CDR3 is 14 residues long. V was pared by 4 bases and J by 2 bases, with 11 bases between. Germline CDR1 is KGHSH and CDR2 is LQKENI. The variable domain in full, with the rest retrieved from reference TRBV18 and TRBJ1-2, is NAGVMQNPRHLVRRRGQEARLRCSPMKGHSHVYWYRQLPEEGLKFMVYLQKENIIDESGMPKERFSAEFPKEGPSILRIQQVVRGDSAAYFCASSQGDANYGYTFGSGTRLTVV.

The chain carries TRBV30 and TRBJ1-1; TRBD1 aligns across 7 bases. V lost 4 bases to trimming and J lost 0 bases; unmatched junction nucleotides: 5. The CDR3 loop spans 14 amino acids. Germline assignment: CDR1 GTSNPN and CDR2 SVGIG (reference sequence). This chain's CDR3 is CAWNRQGMNTEAFF. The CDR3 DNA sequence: TGTGCCTGGAACCGACAGGGAATGAACACTGAAGCTTTCTTT.

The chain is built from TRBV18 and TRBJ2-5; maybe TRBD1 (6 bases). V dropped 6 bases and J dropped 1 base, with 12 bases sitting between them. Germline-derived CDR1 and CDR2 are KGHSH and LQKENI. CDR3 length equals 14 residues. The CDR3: CASSLLGAQETQYF. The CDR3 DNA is TGTGCCAGCTCGTTACTGGGGGCCCAAGAGACCCAGTACTTC. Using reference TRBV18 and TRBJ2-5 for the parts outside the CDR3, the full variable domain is NAGVMQNPRHLVRRRGQEARLRCSPMKGHSHVYWYRQLPEEGLKFMVYLQKENIIDESGMPKERFSAEFPKEGPSILRIQQVVRGDSAAYFCASSLLGAQETQYFGPGTRLLVL.

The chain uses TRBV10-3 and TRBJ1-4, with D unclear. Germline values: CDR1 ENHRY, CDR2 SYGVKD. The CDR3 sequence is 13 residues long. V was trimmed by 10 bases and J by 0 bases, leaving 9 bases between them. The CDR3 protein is CATRAPTNEKLFF. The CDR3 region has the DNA TGTGCCACCCGGGCCCCAACTAATGAAAAACTGTTTTTT.

The CDR3, as DNA: TGTGCCAGCAGCGAAAGCCAGGGGGCAAGCGCTGAAGCTTTCTTT. Translating gives CASSESQGASAEAFF. The chain couples TRBV9 to TRBJ1-1; 8 nucleotides agree with TRBD1. CDR3 length: 15 amino acids. CDR1 and CDR2 from the germline V gene are SGDLS and YYNGEE. With V trimmed by 3 bases and J by 6 bases, 10 bases remained unmatched.

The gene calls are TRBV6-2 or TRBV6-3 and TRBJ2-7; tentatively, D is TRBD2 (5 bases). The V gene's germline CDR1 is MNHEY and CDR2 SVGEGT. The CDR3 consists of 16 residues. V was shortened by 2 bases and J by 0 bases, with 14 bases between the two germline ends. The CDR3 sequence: CASSYPGLNPSYEQYF. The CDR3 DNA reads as TGTGCCAGCAGTTACCCTGGACTGAATCCCTCCTACGAGCAGTACTTC.

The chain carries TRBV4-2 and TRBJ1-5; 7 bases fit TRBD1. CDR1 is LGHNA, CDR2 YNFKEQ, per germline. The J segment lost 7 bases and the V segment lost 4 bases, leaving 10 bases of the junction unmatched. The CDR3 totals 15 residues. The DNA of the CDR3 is TGTGCCAGCAGCCTAGAGACAGGGACGGAACAGCCCCAGCATTTT. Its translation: CASSLETGTEQPQHF.

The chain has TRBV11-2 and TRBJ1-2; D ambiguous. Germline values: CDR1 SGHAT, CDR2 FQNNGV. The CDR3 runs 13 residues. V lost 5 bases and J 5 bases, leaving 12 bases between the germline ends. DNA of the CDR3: TGTGCCAGCAGCCAACCACCAGTATATGGCTACACCTTC. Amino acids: CASSQPPVYGYTF.

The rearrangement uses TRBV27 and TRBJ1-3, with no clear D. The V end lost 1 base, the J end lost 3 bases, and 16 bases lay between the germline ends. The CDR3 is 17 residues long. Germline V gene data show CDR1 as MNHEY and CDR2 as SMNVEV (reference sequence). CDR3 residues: CASSLFFEKGGGNTIYF. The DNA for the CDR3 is TGTGCCAGCAGTTTATTTTTCGAAAAGGGCGGTGGAAACACCATATATTTT.

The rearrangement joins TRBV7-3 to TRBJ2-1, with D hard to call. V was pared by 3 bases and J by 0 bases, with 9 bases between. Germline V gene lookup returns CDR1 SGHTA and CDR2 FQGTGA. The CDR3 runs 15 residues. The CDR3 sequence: CASSLATSSYNEQFF. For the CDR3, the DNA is TGTGCCAGCAGCTTGGCGACGAGCTCCTACAATGAGCAGTTCTTC.

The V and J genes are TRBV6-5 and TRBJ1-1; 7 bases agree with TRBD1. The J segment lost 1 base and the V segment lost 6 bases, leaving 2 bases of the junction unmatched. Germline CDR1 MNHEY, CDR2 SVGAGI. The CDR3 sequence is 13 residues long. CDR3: CASRAGGNTEAFF. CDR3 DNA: TGTGCCAGCAGGGCAGGGGGGAACACTGAAGCTTTCTTT.

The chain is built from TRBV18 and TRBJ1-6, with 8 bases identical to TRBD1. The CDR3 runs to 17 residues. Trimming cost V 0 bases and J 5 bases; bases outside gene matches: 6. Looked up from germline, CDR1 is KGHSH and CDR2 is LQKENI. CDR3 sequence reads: CASSPPGTGGNNSPLHF. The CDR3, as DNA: TGTGCCAGCTCACCACCCGGGACAGGAGGGAATAATTCACCCCTCCACTTT.

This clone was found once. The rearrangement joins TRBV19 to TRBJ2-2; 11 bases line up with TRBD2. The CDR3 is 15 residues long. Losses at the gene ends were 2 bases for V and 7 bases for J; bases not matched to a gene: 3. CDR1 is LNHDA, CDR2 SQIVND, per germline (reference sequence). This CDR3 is CASSITSGSGGELFF. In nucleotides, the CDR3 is TGTGCCAGTAGTATAACTAGCGGGAGTGGCGGGGAGCTGTTTTTT. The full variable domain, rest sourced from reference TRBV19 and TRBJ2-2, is DGGITQSPKYLFRKEGQNVTLSCEQNLNHDAMYWYRQDPGQGLRLIYYSQIVNDFQKGDIAEGYSVSREKKESFPLTVTSAQKNPTAFYLCASSITSGSGGELFFGEGSRLTVL.

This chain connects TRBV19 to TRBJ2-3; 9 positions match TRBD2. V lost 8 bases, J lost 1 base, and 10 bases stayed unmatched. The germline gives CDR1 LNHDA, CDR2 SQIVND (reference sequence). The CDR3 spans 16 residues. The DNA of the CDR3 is TGTGCCAGTGCCCAGGGCGGGAGGGCCGGCACAGATACGCAGTATTTT. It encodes CASAQGGRAGTDTQYF.

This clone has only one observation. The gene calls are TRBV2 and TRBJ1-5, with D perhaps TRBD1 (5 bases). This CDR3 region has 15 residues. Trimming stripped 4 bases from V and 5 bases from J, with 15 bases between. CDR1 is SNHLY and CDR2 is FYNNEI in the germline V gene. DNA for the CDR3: TGTGCCAGCAGTGGAGCTGACAGATTCGATCAGCCCCAGCATTTT. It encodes CASSGADRFDQPQHF.

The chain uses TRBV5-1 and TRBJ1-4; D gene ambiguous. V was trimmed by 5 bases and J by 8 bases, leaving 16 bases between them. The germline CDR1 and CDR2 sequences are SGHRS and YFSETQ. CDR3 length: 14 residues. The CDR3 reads CASSFRELGEKLFF. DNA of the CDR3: TGCGCCAGCAGTTTCCGGGAGCTTGGAGAAAAACTGTTTTTT.

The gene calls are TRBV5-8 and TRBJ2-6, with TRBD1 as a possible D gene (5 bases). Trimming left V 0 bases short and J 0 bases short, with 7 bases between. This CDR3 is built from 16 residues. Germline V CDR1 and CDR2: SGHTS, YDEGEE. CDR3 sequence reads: CASSLGQYSGANVLTF. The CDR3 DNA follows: TGTGCCAGCAGCTTGGGACAGTACTCTGGGGCCAACGTCCTGACTTTC.

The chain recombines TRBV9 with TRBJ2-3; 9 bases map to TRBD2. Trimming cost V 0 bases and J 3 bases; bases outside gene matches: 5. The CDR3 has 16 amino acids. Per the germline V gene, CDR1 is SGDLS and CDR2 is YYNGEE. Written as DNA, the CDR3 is TGTGCCAGCAGCGTAGGGGCGGGAGGGCCGACAGATACGCAGTATTTT. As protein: CASSVGAGGPTDTQYF.

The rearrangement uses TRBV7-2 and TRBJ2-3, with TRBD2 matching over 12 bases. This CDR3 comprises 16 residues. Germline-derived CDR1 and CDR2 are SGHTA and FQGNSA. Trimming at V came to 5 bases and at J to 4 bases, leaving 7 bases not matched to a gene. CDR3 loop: CASSMWTSGNPDTQYF. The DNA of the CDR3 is TGTGCCAGCAGCATGTGGACTAGCGGGAACCCAGATACGCAGTATTTT. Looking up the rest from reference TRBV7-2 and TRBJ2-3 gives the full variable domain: GAGVSQSPSNKVTEKGKDVELRCDPISGHTALYWYRQSLGQGLEFLIYFQGNSAPDKSGLPSDRFSAERTGGSVSTLTIQRTQQEDSAVYLCASSMWTSGNPDTQYFGPGTRLTVL.

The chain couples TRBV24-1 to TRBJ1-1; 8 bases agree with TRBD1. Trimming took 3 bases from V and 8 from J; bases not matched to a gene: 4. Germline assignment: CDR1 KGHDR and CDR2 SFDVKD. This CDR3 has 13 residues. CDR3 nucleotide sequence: TGTGCCACCAGTGATGACAGGGGACACGAAGCTTTCTTT. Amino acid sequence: CATSDDRGHEAFF.

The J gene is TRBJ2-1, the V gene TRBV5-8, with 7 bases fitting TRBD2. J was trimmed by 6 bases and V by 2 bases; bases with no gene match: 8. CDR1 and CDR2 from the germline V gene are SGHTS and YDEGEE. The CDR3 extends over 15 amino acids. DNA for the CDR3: TGTGCCAGCAGCTTAGCGGGATTACCGACCAATGAGCAGTTCTTC. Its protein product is CASSLAGLPTNEQFF.

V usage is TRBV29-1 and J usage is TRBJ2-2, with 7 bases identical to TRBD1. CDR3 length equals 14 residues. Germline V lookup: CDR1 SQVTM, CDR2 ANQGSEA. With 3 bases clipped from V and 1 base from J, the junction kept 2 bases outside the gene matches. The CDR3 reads CSVEGQMNTGELFF. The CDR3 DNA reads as TGCAGCGTTGAGGGACAGATGAACACCGGGGAGCTGTTTTTT.

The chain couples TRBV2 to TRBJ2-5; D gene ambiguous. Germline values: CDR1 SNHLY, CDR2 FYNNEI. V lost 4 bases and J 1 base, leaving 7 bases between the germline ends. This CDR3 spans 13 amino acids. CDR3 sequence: CASSVAVQETQYF. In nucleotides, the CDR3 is TGTGCCAGCAGTGTGGCCGTCCAAGAGACCCAGTACTTC. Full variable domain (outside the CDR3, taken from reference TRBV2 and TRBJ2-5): EPEVTQTPSHQVTQMGQEVILRCVPISNHLYFYWYRQILGQKVEFLVSFYNNEISEKSEIFDDQFSVERPDGSNFTLKIRSTKLEDSAMYFCASSVAVQETQYFGPGTRLLVL.

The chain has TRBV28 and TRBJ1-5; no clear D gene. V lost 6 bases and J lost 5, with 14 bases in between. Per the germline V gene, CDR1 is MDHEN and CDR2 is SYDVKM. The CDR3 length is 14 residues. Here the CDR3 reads CASSAGGFDQPQHF. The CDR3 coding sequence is TGTGCCAGCAGCGCCGGAGGGTTCGATCAGCCCCAGCATTTT.

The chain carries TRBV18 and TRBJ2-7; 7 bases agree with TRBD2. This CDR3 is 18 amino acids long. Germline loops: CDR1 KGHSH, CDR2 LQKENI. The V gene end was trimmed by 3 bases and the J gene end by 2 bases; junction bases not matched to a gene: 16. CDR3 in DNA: TGTGCCAGCTCACCGAAACATTTGGCTAGCGGAACGACCTACGAGCAGTACTTC. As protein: CASSPKHLASGTTYEQYF.

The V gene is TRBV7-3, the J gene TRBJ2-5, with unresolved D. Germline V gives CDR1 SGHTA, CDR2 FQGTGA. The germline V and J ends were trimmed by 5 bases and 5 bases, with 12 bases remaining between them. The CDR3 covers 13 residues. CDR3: CASSPRTLETQYF. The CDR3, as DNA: TGTGCCAGCAGCCCCCGAACGTTGGAGACCCAGTACTTC.

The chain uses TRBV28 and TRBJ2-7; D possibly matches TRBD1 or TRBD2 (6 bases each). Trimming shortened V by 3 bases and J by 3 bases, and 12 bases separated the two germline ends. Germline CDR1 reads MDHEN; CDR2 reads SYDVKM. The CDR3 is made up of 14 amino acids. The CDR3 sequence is CASSFLGGGYEQYF. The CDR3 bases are TGTGCCAGCAGTTTTCTAGGGGGAGGCTACGAGCAGTACTTC. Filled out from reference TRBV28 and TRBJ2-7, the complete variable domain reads DVKVTQSSRYLVKRTGEKVFLECVQDMDHENMFWYRQDPGLGLRLIYFSYDVKMKEKGDIPEGYSVSREKKERFSLILESASTNQTSMYLCASSFLGGGYEQYFGPGTRLTVT.